The clone carrying this T cell receptor beta chain was counted once. Using immunoSEQ multiplex PCR, the repertoire was profiled, and TCRdb retains in-frame clones only, with some absent. The table has hundreds of thousands of clones, approximately 90% seen once. The data were taken from a study of blood T cell repertoires in COVID-19. CDR1 and CDR2 (germline): LNHDA, SQIVND (reference sequence). The V and J ends lost 3 bases and 0 bases respectively, with 12 bases between them. CDR3 length: 16 amino acids. This sequence originates from a woman in her 50s who had recovered from COVID-19. Sequenced material: PBMCs or T cells enriched from blood (not recorded which). This chain connects TRBV19 to TRBJ1-5, with D maybe TRBD1 (6 bases). The CDR3 spells CASSMRGGNSNQPQHF. Here the CDR3 DNA reads TGTGCCAGTAGTATGAGAGGGGGAAATAGCAATCAGCCCCAGCATTTT. Full variable domain (outside the CDR3, taken from reference TRBV19 and TRBJ1-5): DGGITQSPKYLFRKEGQNVTLSCEQNLNHDAMYWYRQDPGQGLRLIYYSQIVNDFQKGDIAEGYSVSREKKESFPLTVTSAQKNPTAFYLCASSMRGGNSNQPQHFGDGTRLSIL.